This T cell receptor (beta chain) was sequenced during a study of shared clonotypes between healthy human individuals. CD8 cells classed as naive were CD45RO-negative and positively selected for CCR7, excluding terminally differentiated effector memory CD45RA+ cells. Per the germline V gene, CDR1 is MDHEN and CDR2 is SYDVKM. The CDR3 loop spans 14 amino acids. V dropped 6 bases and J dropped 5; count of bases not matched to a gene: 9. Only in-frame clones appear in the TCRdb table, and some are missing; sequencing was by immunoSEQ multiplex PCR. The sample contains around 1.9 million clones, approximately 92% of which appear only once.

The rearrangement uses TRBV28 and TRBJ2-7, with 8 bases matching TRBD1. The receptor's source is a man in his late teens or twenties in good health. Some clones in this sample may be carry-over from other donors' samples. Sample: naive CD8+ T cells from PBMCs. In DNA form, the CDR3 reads TGTGCCAGCAGCTCCCAAGACAGGGGCAACGAGCAGTACTTC. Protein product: CASSSQDRGNEQYF.